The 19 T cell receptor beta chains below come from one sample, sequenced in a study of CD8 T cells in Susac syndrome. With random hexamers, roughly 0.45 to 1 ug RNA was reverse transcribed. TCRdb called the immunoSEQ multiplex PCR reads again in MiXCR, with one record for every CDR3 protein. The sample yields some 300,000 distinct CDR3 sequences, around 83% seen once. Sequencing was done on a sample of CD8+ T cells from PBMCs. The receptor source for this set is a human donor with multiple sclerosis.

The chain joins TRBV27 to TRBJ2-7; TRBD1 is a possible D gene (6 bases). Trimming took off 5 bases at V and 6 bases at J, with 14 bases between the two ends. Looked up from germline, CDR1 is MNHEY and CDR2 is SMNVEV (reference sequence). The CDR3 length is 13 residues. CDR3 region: CASSTHDRTEQYF. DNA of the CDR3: TGTGCCAGCAGTACACATGACAGGACCGAGCAGTACTTC.

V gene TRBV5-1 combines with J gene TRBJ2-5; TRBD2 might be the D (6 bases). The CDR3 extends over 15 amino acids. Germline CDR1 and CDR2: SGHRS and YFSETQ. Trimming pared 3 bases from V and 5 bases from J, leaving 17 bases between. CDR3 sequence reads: CASSWGISGGETQYF. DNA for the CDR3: TGCGCCAGCAGCTGGGGGATCAGCGGAGGGGAGACCCAGTACTTC. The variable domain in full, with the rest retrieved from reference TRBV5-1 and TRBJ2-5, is KAGVTQTPRYLIKTRGQQVTLSCSPISGHRSVSWYQQTPGQGLQFLFEYFSETQRNKGNFPGRFSGRQFSNSRSEMNVSTLELGDSALYLCASSWGISGGETQYFGPGTRLLVL.

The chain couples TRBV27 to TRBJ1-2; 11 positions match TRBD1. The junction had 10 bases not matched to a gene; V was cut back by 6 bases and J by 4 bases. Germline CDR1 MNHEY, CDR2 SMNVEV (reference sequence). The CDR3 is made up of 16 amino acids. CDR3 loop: CASSLGQGADGYGYTF. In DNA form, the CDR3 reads TGTGCCAGCAGCCTTGGACAGGGGGCTGATGGCTATGGCTACACCTTC.

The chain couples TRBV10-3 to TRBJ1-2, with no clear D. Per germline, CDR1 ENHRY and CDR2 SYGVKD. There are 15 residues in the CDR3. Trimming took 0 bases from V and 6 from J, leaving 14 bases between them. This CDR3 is CAISESRVSVDGYTF. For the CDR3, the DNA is TGTGCCATCAGTGAGTCGAGGGTCAGTGTGGATGGCTACACCTTC.

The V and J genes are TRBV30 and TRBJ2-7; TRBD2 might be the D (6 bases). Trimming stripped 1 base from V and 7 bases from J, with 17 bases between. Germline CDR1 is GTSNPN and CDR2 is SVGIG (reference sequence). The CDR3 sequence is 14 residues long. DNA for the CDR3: TGTGCCTGGAGTGGGTCGGGGACTGTGTGGGAGCAGTACTTC. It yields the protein CAWSGSGTVWEQYF.

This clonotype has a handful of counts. The CDR3 is CASSRYPQETQYF. CDR3 in DNA: TGTGCCAGCAGTCGATATCCCCAAGAGACCCAGTACTTC. The rearrangement links TRBV27 to TRBJ2-5; D is uncertain. Trimming removed 5 bases from V and 1 base from J, with 8 bases in between. The germline V gene encodes CDR1 MNHEY and CDR2 SMNVEV (reference sequence). This CDR3 has 13 amino acids.

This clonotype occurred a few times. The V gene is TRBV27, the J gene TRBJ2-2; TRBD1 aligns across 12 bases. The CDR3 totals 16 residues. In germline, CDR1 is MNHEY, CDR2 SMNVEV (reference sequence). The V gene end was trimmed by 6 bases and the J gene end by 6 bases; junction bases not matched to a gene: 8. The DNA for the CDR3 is TGTGCCAGCAGCCTAGCGGGACAGGGGGCGGCCGGGGAGCTGTTTTTT. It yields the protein CASSLAGQGAAGELFF.

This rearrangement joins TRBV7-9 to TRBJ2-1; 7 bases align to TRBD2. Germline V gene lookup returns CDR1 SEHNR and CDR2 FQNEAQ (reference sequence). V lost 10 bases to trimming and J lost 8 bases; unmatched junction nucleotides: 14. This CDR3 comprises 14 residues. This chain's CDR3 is CATKGGGSGHEQFF. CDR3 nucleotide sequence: TGTGCCACCAAGGGTGGCGGGAGTGGCCATGAGCAGTTCTTC.

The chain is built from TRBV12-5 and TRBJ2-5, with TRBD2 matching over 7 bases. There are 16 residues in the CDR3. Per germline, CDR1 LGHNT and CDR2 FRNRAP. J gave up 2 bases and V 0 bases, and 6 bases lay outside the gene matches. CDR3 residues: CASGLVAGTTQETQYF. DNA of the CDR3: TGTGCTAGTGGTTTGGTAGCCGGGACTACACAAGAGACCCAGTACTTC.

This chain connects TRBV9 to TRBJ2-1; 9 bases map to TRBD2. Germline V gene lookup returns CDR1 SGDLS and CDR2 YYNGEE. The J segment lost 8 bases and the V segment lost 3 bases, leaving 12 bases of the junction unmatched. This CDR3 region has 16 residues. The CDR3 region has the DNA TGTGCCAGCAGCGGCTTGGTAGCGGGAGCGAGTGATGAGCAGTTCTTC. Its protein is CASSGLVAGASDEQFF.

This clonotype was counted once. CDR3 sequence reads: CASSPSDTEQFF. CDR3 nucleotides: TGTGCCAGCTCACCATCAGACACCGAGCAGTTCTTC. The V call is TRBV18, the J call TRBJ2-1; D is unclear. The germline CDR1 and CDR2 sequences are KGHSH and LQKENI. V gave up 2 bases and J gave up 10 bases, with 9 bases separating them. The CDR3 spans 12 residues.

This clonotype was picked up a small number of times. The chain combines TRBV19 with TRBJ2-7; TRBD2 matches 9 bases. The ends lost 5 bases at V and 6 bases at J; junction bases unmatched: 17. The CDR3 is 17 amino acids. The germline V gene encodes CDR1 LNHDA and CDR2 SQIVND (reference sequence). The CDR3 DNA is TGTGCCAGTAGTTCGGTAGCGGGAGAACTTGGTCCTCTCGAGCAGTACTTC. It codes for CASSSVAGELGPLEQYF.

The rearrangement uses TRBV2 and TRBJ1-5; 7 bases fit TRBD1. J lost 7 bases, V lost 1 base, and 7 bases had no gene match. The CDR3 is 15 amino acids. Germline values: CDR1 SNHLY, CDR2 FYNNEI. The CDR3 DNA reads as TGTGCCAGCAGTGAAGGGAAGGGGGCCAGGCAGCCCCAGCATTTT. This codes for CASSEGKGARQPQHF.

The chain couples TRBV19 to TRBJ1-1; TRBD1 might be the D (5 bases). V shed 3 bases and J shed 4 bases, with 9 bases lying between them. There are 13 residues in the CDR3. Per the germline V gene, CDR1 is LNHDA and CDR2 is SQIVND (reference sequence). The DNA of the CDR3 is TGTGCCAGTAGTATCGGGGGATCCACTGAAGCTTTCTTT. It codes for CASSIGGSTEAFF.

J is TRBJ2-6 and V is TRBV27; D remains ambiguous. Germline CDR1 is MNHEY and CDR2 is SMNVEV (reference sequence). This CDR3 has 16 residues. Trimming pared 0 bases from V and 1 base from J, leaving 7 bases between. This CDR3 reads CASSLSAGSGANVLTF. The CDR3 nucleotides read TGTGCCAGCAGTTTATCGGCCGGGTCTGGGGCCAACGTCCTGACTTTC.

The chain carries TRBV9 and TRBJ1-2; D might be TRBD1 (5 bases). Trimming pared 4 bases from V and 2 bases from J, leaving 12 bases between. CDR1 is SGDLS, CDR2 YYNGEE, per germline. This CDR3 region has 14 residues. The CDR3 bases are TGTGCCAGCAGCCAGAGGGGTGTCAACTATGGCTACACCTTC. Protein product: CASSQRGVNYGYTF.

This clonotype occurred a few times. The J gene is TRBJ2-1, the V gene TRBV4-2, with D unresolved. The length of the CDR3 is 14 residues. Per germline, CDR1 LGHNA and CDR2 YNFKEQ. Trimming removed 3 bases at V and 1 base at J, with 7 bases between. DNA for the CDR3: TGTGCCAGCAGCCAGGGTGGGTCCTACAATGAGCAGTTCTTC. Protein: CASSQGGSYNEQFF.

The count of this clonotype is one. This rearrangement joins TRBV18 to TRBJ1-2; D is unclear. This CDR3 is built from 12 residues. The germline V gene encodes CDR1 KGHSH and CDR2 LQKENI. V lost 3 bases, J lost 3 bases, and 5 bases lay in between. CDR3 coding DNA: TGTGCCAGCTCACCTGACCACTATGGCTACACCTTC. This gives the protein CASSPDHYGYTF.

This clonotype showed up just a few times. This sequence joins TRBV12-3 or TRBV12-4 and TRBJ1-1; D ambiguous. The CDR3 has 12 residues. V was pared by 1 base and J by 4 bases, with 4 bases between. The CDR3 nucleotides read TGTGCCAGCAGTTTAGGGGCCACTGAAGCTTTCTTT. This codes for CASSLGATEAFF.